This T cell receptor beta chain is from a study of beta chain features in type 1 diabetes. Study-wide points: Any HLA-type effect on TCRB rearrangement remained unresolved here. All four CD4+ subsets from Type 1 diabetes patients carried moderately but significantly shorter TCRB CDR3s.

Notes on this clone: Its specificity is not known.

Expressed TCRB transcripts were sequenced because the isolated RNA had all been reverse transcribed beforehand. Only in-frame clones appear in the TCRdb table, and some are missing; sequencing was by immunoSEQ multiplex PCR. The sample holds a few hundred thousand clones, 14% to 15% seen once. Every single donor gave one heparinised blood draw, and these averaged roughly 120 mL. J lost 4 bases, V lost 4 bases, and 8 bases had no gene match. The germline CDR1 and CDR2 sequences are LNHDA and SQIVND (reference sequence). This CDR3 contains 15 residues. The sample consisted of naive CD4+ T cells from blood. The rearrangement joins TRBV19 to TRBJ2-7, with 9 bases fitting TRBD1. This TCR derives from a man aged 18 to 29 with type 1 diabetes. The CDR3 DNA follows: TGTGCCAGTAGTACCCTGGGGACAGGGATTTACGAGCAGTACTTC. Its translation: CASSTLGTGIYEQYF.